The 21 T cell receptor beta chains below were found in one sample sequenced in a study of T cell repertoires in cytomegalovirus infection. One entry per CDR3 protein results from TCRdb running MiXCR on the reads. The sample holds about 230,000 distinct CDR3 sequences, over 20% seen once. Material: CD8+ T cells from PBMCs. The receptors come from a human donor in good health (CMV status not recorded). Some clones in this sample may be carry-over from other donors' samples.

This clonotype was observed a handful of times. This rearrangement joins TRBV29-1 to TRBJ2-1, with 8 bases fitting TRBD1. Unmatched junction bases numbered 8, after V lost 3 bases and J lost 7 bases. The CDR3 extends over 14 amino acids. Germline loops: CDR1 SQVTM, CDR2 ANQGSEA. The CDR3, as DNA: TGCAGCGTTGACGGACAGGGTACGGGGAATGAGCAGTTCTTC. It yields the protein CSVDGQGTGNEQFF.

CDR3 coding DNA: TGTGCCAGCCGGGCGCAGGGGCGGCGGGAAGAGACCCAGTACTTC. Its protein is CASRAQGRREETQYF. V and J are TRBV28 and TRBJ2-5; D might be TRBD1 (6 bases). The CDR3 length is 15 residues. Trimming took 8 bases from V and 3 from J, leaving 19 bases between them. Germline V gene sequence: CDR1 MDHEN, CDR2 SYDVKM.

This clonotype was detected many times. The chain has TRBV7-9 and TRBJ1-4, with D perhaps matching TRBD1 (6 bases). The CDR3 spans 14 residues. From germline, CDR1 is SEHNR and CDR2 FQNEAQ (reference sequence). V was clipped by 4 bases and J by 8 bases, with 14 bases between them. In DNA, the CDR3 is TGTGCCAGCAGCTCCAGGGACAATGCCGAAAAACTGTTTTTT. It translates to CASSSRDNAEKLFF.

There are many counts of this clonotype. The rearrangement links TRBV7-8 to TRBJ2-7, with 8 bases aligning to TRBD1. Per germline, CDR1 SGHVS and CDR2 FQNEAQ. J gave up 3 bases and V 1 base, and 2 bases lay outside the gene matches. The CDR3 covers 14 residues. The CDR3 loop reads CASSLGTGIYEQYF. The DNA for the CDR3 is TGTGCCAGCAGCTTAGGGACAGGGATCTACGAGCAGTACTTC.

A note on this clonotype: One end of the junction does not line up with germline, which may come from a read error. V is TRBV30 and J is TRBJ2-5; D is ambiguous. Per the germline V gene, CDR1 is GTSNPN and CDR2 is SVGIG (reference sequence). The CDR3 covers 11 residues. The CDR3 DNA reads TGTGCCTGGAGTGTAGAAGGCAGATTCCGCTTC. It codes for CAWSVEGRFRF.

The chain links TRBV29-1 to TRBJ2-7; 10 bases align to TRBD1. Germline V gene data show CDR1 as SQVTM and CDR2 as ANQGSEA. The CDR3 extends over 13 amino acids. Unmatched junction bases numbered 7, after V lost 6 bases and J lost 5 bases. CDR3 sequence: CSVPGQGFHEQYF. The CDR3 DNA follows: TGCAGCGTACCGGGACAGGGGTTTCACGAGCAGTACTTC.

In its sample, this clonotype was seen a few times. The chain couples TRBV20-1 to TRBJ2-7; D might be TRBD2 (5 bases). Germline V CDR1 and CDR2: DFQATT, SNEGSKA (reference sequence). Trimming took off 4 bases at V and 1 base at J, with 11 bases between the two ends. The CDR3 length is 13 residues. CDR3 sequence: CSATPRGSYEQYF. CDR3 DNA sequence: TGCAGTGCTACCCCACGGGGTTCCTACGAGCAGTACTTC.

In this sample, this clonotype turned up a few times. This chain connects TRBV19 to TRBJ2-1; D uncertain. CDR1 is LNHDA and CDR2 is SQIVND in the germline V gene (reference sequence). This CDR3 is built from 15 residues. Between the trimmed V and J ends, which lost 8 bases and 0 bases, there was a span of 14 bases. The CDR3, as DNA: TGTGCCAGTTCCGGTGCGGTAAGCTCCTACAATGAGCAGTTCTTC. It translates to CASSGAVSSYNEQFF.

This clonotype was picked up a small number of times. The chain carries TRBV30 and TRBJ2-7; 7 bases fit TRBD1. The junction had 9 bases not matched to a gene; V was cut back by 1 base and J by 3 bases. The CDR3 has 15 residues. In germline, CDR1 is GTSNPN, CDR2 SVGIG (reference sequence). The CDR3 loop reads CAWSGQGTSFYEQYF. CDR3 in DNA: TGTGCCTGGAGTGGACAGGGAACATCCTTCTACGAGCAGTACTTC.

The genes are TRBV29-1 and TRBJ2-2; 8 nucleotides align to TRBD1. V lost 6 bases and J lost 3; bases outside the gene matches: 6. The V gene's germline CDR1 is SQVTM and CDR2 ANQGSEA. The CDR3 extends over 14 amino acids. This chain's CDR3 is CSVAGTGHTGELFF. The CDR3 DNA follows: TGCAGCGTAGCCGGGACAGGTCACACCGGGGAGCTGTTTTTT.

The CDR3 reads CASSFSGKGTEAFF. The CDR3 bases are TGTGCCAGCAGCTTCTCGGGGAAGGGCACTGAAGCTTTCTTT. V gene TRBV5-4 combines with J gene TRBJ1-1; D unclear. Germline V lookup: CDR1 SGHNT, CDR2 YYREEE (reference sequence). V dropped 2 bases and J dropped 4 bases, with 12 bases sitting between them. The CDR3 sequence is 14 residues long.

This clonotype was seen more than once but under ten times. The chain joins TRBV5-8 to TRBJ2-1, with no clear D. V was pared by 0 bases and J by 6 bases, with 10 bases between. CDR3 length equals 14 residues. Germline-derived CDR1 and CDR2 are SGHTS and YDEGEE. CDR3: CASSLEREINEQFF. DNA of the CDR3: TGTGCCAGCAGCTTGGAGCGCGAGATCAATGAGCAGTTCTTC.

The genes are TRBV20-1 and TRBJ2-7; 7 nucleotides align to TRBD1. From germline, CDR1 is DFQATT and CDR2 SNEGSKA (reference sequence). With 3 bases clipped from V and 5 bases from J, the junction kept 7 bases outside the gene matches. The CDR3 spans 13 residues. CDR3 sequence (DNA): TGCAGTGCTAGGCCTTACAGGGGCCACGAGCAGTACTTC. Encoded protein: CSARPYRGHEQYF.

This clonotype came up a few times. J is TRBJ1-2 and V is TRBV11-2; no firm D call. The CDR3 covers 14 residues. Trimming stripped 3 bases from V and 4 bases from J, with 12 bases between. CDR1 SGHAT and CDR2 FQNNGV come from the germline V gene. The CDR3 here is CASSFLSDSYGYTF. CDR3 nucleotides: TGTGCCAGCAGCTTCCTCAGTGACTCCTATGGCTACACCTTC.

V gene TRBV19 combines with J gene TRBJ1-6, with D unclear. The ends were cut back, 1 base at V and 11 bases at J, with 9 bases in the middle. This CDR3 is 13 amino acids long. CDR1 is LNHDA and CDR2 is SQIVND in the germline V gene (reference sequence). CDR3 DNA sequence: TGTGCCAGTAGTATAGGGGGAATGGCACCCCTCCACTTT. Protein product: CASSIGGMAPLHF.

This clonotype came up many times. V and J are TRBV7-6 and TRBJ2-7; 7 bases fit TRBD1. This CDR3 spans 16 amino acids. With 5 bases clipped from V and 5 bases from J, the junction kept 15 bases outside the gene matches. Germline V CDR1 and CDR2: SGHVS, FNYEAQ. CDR3 residues: CASSRGGLPTRDEQYF. The CDR3 nucleotides are TGTGCCAGCAGCCGAGGGGGCCTTCCAACTCGGGACGAGCAGTACTTC.

The V and J genes are TRBV6-1 and TRBJ2-1; TRBD2 matches at 9 bases. The V segment lost 5 bases and the J segment 2 bases; nucleotides outside the gene matches: 7. Germline CDR1 and CDR2: MNHNS and SASEGT. The CDR3 consists of 16 residues. The CDR3 region is CASSYNGLAPYNEQFF. The CDR3 DNA sequence: TGTGCCAGCAGTTACAATGGACTAGCGCCCTACAATGAGCAGTTCTTC.

The genes are TRBV7-2 and TRBJ2-5; D uncertain. CDR1 is SGHTA and CDR2 is FQGNSA in the germline V gene. This CDR3 comprises 14 residues. V lost 3 bases to trimming and J lost 1 base, with 9 bases between them. The CDR3 sequence: CASSFAWVQETQYF. The CDR3 nucleotides read TGTGCCAGCAGCTTTGCGTGGGTCCAAGAGACCCAGTACTTC.

This clonotype was detected only a few times. The V call is TRBV7-3, the J call TRBJ2-4; D possibly corresponds to TRBD2 (7 bases). The V gene's germline CDR1 is SGHTA and CDR2 FQGTGA. V was clipped by 3 bases and J by 7 bases, with 16 bases between them. CDR3 length: 15 amino acids. DNA for the CDR3: TGTGCCAGCAGCTTCAGGTCGGGGGGCAATAACATTCAGTACTTC. It encodes CASSFRSGGNNIQYF.

This chain connects TRBV12-3 or TRBV12-4 to TRBJ2-3, with D possibly being TRBD2 (6 bases). The ends were cut back, 6 bases at V and 4 bases at J, with 17 bases in the middle. This CDR3 has 15 amino acids. CDR3 sequence reads: CASSPTSPSPDTQYF. The CDR3 DNA follows: TGTGCCAGCAGCCCTACTAGCCCAAGCCCAGATACGCAGTATTTT.

J is TRBJ1-3 and V is TRBV29-1, with 8 bases matching TRBD1. After removal of 3 bases from V and 2 bases from J, the junction contained 9 bases not matched to a gene. The CDR3 contains 16 residues. Per germline, CDR1 SQVTM and CDR2 ANQGSEA. CDR3 in DNA: TGCAGCGTTGAGGCACTCGGGACAGGCACTGGAAACACCATATATTTT. Protein sequence: CSVEALGTGTGNTIYF.